The 29 T cell receptor beta chains below come from one sample, sequenced in a study of shared clonotypes between healthy human individuals. Selected positively for CCR7 and CD45RO-negative, naive CD8 cells excluded terminally differentiated effector memory CD45RA+ cells. Sequencing was performed with immunoSEQ multiplex PCR; in TCRdb, only in-frame clones are kept and a portion is missing. The sample contains more than 2 million clones, roughly 95% of which appear only once. Sequencing used naive CD8+ T cells sorted from blood. Receptors originate from a man aged 18 to 29 in good health.

V usage is TRBV11-2 and J usage is TRBJ2-1, with 8 bases aligning to TRBD1. J was trimmed by 0 bases and V by 8 bases; bases with no gene match: 3. This CDR3 has 14 amino acids. The germline V gene encodes CDR1 SGHAT and CDR2 FQNNGV. In nucleotides, the CDR3 is TGTGCCAGCGGACAGGGATTCTCCTACAATGAGCAGTTCTTC. Translating gives CASGQGFSYNEQFF.

The chain employs TRBV11-1 and TRBJ2-2, with 8 nucleotides matching TRBD1. This CDR3 contains 14 residues. Germline V lookup: CDR1 SGHAT, CDR2 FQDESV (reference sequence). The J segment lost 3 bases and the V segment lost 9 bases, leaving 6 bases of the junction unmatched. CDR3 nucleotides: TGTGCCAGTAAACAGGGGGAGCACACCGGGGAGCTGTTTTTT. It is translated as CASKQGEHTGELFF.

V gene TRBV12-5 combines with J gene TRBJ1-2, with 7 bases lining up with TRBD1. CDR3 length equals 17 residues. The junction had 16 bases not matched to a gene; V was cut back by 0 bases and J by 9 bases. Germline V gene lookup returns CDR1 LGHNT and CDR2 FRNRAP. In DNA, the CDR3 is TGTGCTAGTGGTTTGGTAATATCCGCCGGGACAGATCGGAGCTACACCTTC. Its protein product is CASGLVISAGTDRSYTF. The full variable domain, its missing parts supplied by reference TRBV12-5 and TRBJ1-2, is DARVTQTPRHKVTEMGQEVTMRCQPILGHNTVFWYRQTMMQGLELLAYFRNRAPLDDSGMPKDRFSAEMPDATLATLKIQPSEPRDSAVYFCASGLVISAGTDRSYTFGSGTRLTVV.

The chain recombines TRBV4-1 with TRBJ2-3, with 9 bases matching TRBD2. The V segment lost 1 base and the J segment 4 bases; nucleotides outside the gene matches: 0. In germline, CDR1 is MGHRA, CDR2 YSYEKL. The CDR3 loop spans 14 amino acids. This CDR3 reads CASSQGLAADTQYF. The CDR3 nucleotides are TGCGCCAGCAGCCAAGGACTAGCGGCAGATACGCAGTATTTT.

The rearrangement joins TRBV4-1 to TRBJ2-3; 8 bases are shared with TRBD2. CDR1 and CDR2 (germline): MGHRA, YSYEKL. Trimming cost V 2 bases and J 6 bases; bases outside gene matches: 4. The CDR3 totals 14 residues. The CDR3 here is CASSQYGTSDTQYF. In DNA form, the CDR3 reads TGCGCCAGCAGCCAATACGGGACTAGTGATACGCAGTATTTT.

This chain uses TRBV10-3 with TRBJ2-3; the match to TRBD2 covers 10 bases. The germline CDR1 and CDR2 sequences are ENHRY and SYGVKD. With 0 bases clipped from V and 3 bases from J, the junction kept 6 bases outside the gene matches. This CDR3 region has 17 residues. The CDR3 is CAISESEAGGRTDTQYF. CDR3 nucleotides: TGTGCCATCAGTGAGTCTGAAGCGGGAGGGCGGACAGATACGCAGTATTTT.

The chain has TRBV7-9 and TRBJ2-1; D is perhaps TRBD1 (5 bases). This CDR3 spans 14 amino acids. Looked up from germline, CDR1 is SEHNR and CDR2 is FQNEAQ (reference sequence). The V end was cut by 10 bases, the J end by 5 bases, with 18 bases between. CDR3 residues: CATRAVTEDNEQFF. The CDR3 region has the DNA TGTGCCACCCGCGCCGTGACAGAGGACAATGAGCAGTTCTTC.

This chain links TRBV7-2 with TRBJ2-6, with 12 positions matching TRBD2. V shed 4 bases and J 1 base; nucleotides not matched to a gene: 5. This CDR3 spans 18 amino acids. The germline gives CDR1 SGHTA, CDR2 FQGNSA. The CDR3 DNA follows: TGTGCCAGCAGCTCTCTAGCGGGAGGGCCGTCTGGGGCCAACGTCCTGACTTTC. It encodes CASSSLAGGPSGANVLTF. Together with reference TRBV7-2 and TRBJ2-6, the CDR3 gives the full variable domain: GAGVSQSPSNKVTEKGKDVELRCDPISGHTALYWYRQSLGQGLEFLIYFQGNSAPDKSGLPSDRFSAERTGGSVSTLTIQRTQQEDSAVYLCASSSLAGGPSGANVLTFGAGSRLTVL.

The chain is built from TRBV4-1 and TRBJ2-1, with 10 bases identical to TRBD1. Germline assignment: CDR1 MGHRA and CDR2 YSYEKL. Trimming at V came to 4 bases and at J to 3 bases, leaving 3 bases not matched to a gene. The length of the CDR3 is 15 residues. The CDR3 DNA reads TGCGCCAGCAGCCCCCGGACAGGGGGCTACAATGAGCAGTTCTTC. This codes for CASSPRTGGYNEQFF.

In its sample, this clone was seen once. V and J are TRBV19 and TRBJ1-1, with TRBD1 as a possible D gene (6 bases). Per germline, CDR1 LNHDA and CDR2 SQIVND (reference sequence). The CDR3 contains 14 residues. The CDR3 region has the DNA TGTGCGACTACGGACAGTTTCACGAACACTGAAGCTTTCTTT. The encoded protein is CATTDSFTNTEAFF.

J is TRBJ2-2 and V is TRBV11-2; perhaps TRBD1 as D (6 bases). The CDR3 contains 17 residues. V lost 2 bases, J lost 5 bases, and 18 bases lay in between. Germline V gives CDR1 SGHAT, CDR2 FQNNGV. The CDR3 protein is CASSLQGMAMRTGELFF. In DNA form, the CDR3 reads TGTGCCAGCAGCTTACAGGGGATGGCTATGAGGACCGGGGAGCTGTTTTTT.

The chain recombines TRBV6-5 with TRBJ1-5; 7 nucleotides line up with TRBD1. J lost 9 bases, V lost 7 bases, and 12 bases had no gene match. CDR3 length: 14 residues. Germline CDR1 reads MNHEY; CDR2 reads SVGAGI. The CDR3 here is CASNPTGPRGPQHF. The CDR3 DNA is TGTGCCAGCAATCCGACAGGGCCGCGGGGGCCCCAGCATTTT.

As to this clone: Within the sample, other DNA sequences also encode this same CDR3. The chain couples TRBV5-4 to TRBJ2-3; a weak D match, TRBD2 (5 bases). Trimming took 2 bases from V and 3 from J, leaving 7 bases between them. CDR1 and CDR2 from the germline V gene are SGHNT and YYREEE (reference sequence). CDR3 length: 13 amino acids. CDR3 in amino acids: CASSFSGTDTQYF. The CDR3 bases are TGTGCCAGCAGCTTCAGCGGTACAGATACGCAGTATTTT.

The chain joins TRBV9 to TRBJ2-1, with 9 positions matching TRBD2. Germline V CDR1 and CDR2: SGDLS, YYNGEE. The V and J ends lost 4 bases and 0 bases, in that order; junction bases with no gene match: 8. The CDR3 is 17 amino acids. As DNA, the CDR3 is TGTGCCAGCAGCACACGCCCGACTAGCGGCTCCTACAATGAGCAGTTCTTC. It is translated as CASSTRPTSGSYNEQFF.

The J gene is TRBJ2-2, the V gene TRBV5-5; D is perhaps TRBD1 (6 bases). Trimming pared 6 bases from V and 3 bases from J, leaving 18 bases between. This CDR3 region has 16 residues. Germline-derived CDR1 and CDR2 are SGHKS and YYEKEE (reference sequence). The CDR3 nucleotides read TGTGCCAGCACCTATATGTCTAGGGGGTACACCGGGGAGCTGTTTTTT. Protein: CASTYMSRGYTGELFF.

The chain couples TRBV20-1 to TRBJ2-1, with unresolved D. This CDR3 contains 10 residues. V lost 3 bases to trimming and J lost 10 bases, with 7 bases between them. The V gene's germline CDR1 is DFQATT and CDR2 SNEGSKA (reference sequence). CDR3 DNA sequence: TGCAGTGCTAGTATGGGGGAGCAGTTCTTC. Protein: CSASMGEQFF.

The chain combines TRBV21-1 with TRBJ2-3. TRBV21-1 is termed a pseudogene. This CDR3 comprises 18 residues. As DNA, the CDR3 is TGTGCCAGCAGCAAAGGGGGGAGCCTAGAGAGGTTCACAGATACGCAGTATTTT. Encoded protein: CASSKGGSLERFTDTQYF.

The chain employs TRBV25-1 and TRBJ1-1; D uncertain. From germline, CDR1 is MGHDK and CDR2 SYGVNS. The V end was cut by 0 bases, the J end by 0 bases, with 8 bases between. CDR3 length: 15 residues. The DNA of the CDR3 is TGTGCCAGCAGTGAATACGGGCCGTTGAACACTGAAGCTTTCTTT. This gives the protein CASSEYGPLNTEAFF.

This clone is a singleton in its sample. This chain uses TRBV7-6 with TRBJ1-5; 8 bases line up with TRBD1. V shed 6 bases and J 7 bases; nucleotides not matched to a gene: 17. Germline CDR1 SGHVS, CDR2 FNYEAQ. The CDR3 has 17 residues. The CDR3 nucleotides read TGTGCCAGCAGTCAACAGGGGGGACCCCCGAATTCCCAGCCCCAGCATTTT. Residues: CASSQQGGPPNSQPQHF.

The rearrangement uses TRBV6-1 and TRBJ2-5; 11 bases match TRBD1. Unmatched junction bases numbered 6, after V lost 5 bases and J lost 4 bases. The CDR3 length is 15 residues. Germline V gene lookup returns CDR1 MNHNS and CDR2 SASEGT. The CDR3 sequence: CASSMDRGLGETQYF. The CDR3 region has the DNA TGTGCCAGCAGTATGGACAGGGGGCTAGGAGAGACCCAGTACTTC.

The V gene is TRBV5-1, the J gene TRBJ2-3; the D is unclear. V lost 0 bases and J lost 2, with 7 bases in between. CDR1 is SGHRS and CDR2 is YFSETQ in the germline V gene. The CDR3 is 14 amino acids. CDR3 loop: CASSLVTATDTQYF. The DNA for the CDR3 is TGCGCCAGCAGCTTGGTAACAGCCACAGATACGCAGTATTTT.

To note about this clone: In the same sample, other DNA sequences code for this CDR3. The chain carries TRBV5-1 and TRBJ2-5; 10 positions match TRBD2. The CDR3 contains 18 residues. The ends lost 0 bases at V and 0 bases at J; junction bases unmatched: 8. Germline assignment: CDR1 SGHRS and CDR2 YFSETQ. CDR3 nucleotides: TGCGCCAGCAGCTTGGGGCTAGCGGGGGACCCCTACCAAGAGACCCAGTACTTC. Residues: CASSLGLAGDPYQETQYF.

CDR3 bases: TGTGCCAGCAGTTTATATGGGTCTGGGGCCAACGTCCTGACTTTC. Encoded protein: CASSLYGSGANVLTF. The J gene is TRBJ2-6, the V gene TRBV28; no clear D. Trimming pared 1 base from V and 1 base from J, leaving 5 bases between. The CDR3 has 15 residues. The germline V gene has CDR1 MDHEN and CDR2 SYDVKM.

The chain is built from TRBV13 and TRBJ1-5, with TRBD1 identical over 10 bases. Germline values: CDR1 PRHDT, CDR2 FYEKMQ (reference sequence). This CDR3 region has 15 residues. The trim removed 5 bases at V and 6 bases at J, leaving 7 bases unmatched. CDR3 region: CASSAGTGVPQPQHF. DNA for the CDR3: TGTGCCAGCAGCGCCGGGACAGGGGTTCCTCAGCCCCAGCATTTT.

The chain joins TRBV7-9 to TRBJ2-1; 9 nucleotides line up with TRBD2. The germline V gene has CDR1 SEHNR and CDR2 FQNEAQ (reference sequence). This CDR3 has 16 residues. V lost 3 bases to trimming and J lost 1 base; unmatched junction nucleotides: 4. The CDR3 loop reads CASSLLAGESYNEQFF. CDR3 in DNA: TGTGCCAGCAGCTTGTTAGCGGGAGAATCCTACAATGAGCAGTTCTTC. Variable domain in full (rest from reference TRBV7-9 and TRBJ2-1): DTGVSQNPRHKITKRGQNVTFRCDPISEHNRLYWYRQTLGQGPEFLTYFQNEAQLEKSRLLSDRFSAERPKGSFSTLEIQRTEQGDSAMYLCASSLLAGESYNEQFFGPGTRLTVL.

About this clone: Other DNA sequences of this sample code for an identical CDR3. The chain joins TRBV5-1 to TRBJ2-7; 10 bases align to TRBD2. V trimming: 0 bases; J trimming: 3 bases; junction bases outside the gene matches: 3. This CDR3 comprises 15 residues. The germline CDR1 and CDR2 sequences are SGHRS and YFSETQ. The CDR3 reads CASSLGLAGDYEQYF. CDR3 nucleotides: TGCGCCAGCAGCTTGGGCCTAGCGGGGGACTACGAGCAGTACTTC.

The chain carries TRBV9 and TRBJ2-7; 8 bases are a match to TRBD1. Germline loops: CDR1 SGDLS, CDR2 YYNGEE. The V gene end was trimmed by 3 bases and the J gene end by 4 bases; junction bases not matched to a gene: 9. The CDR3 loop spans 15 amino acids. DNA for the CDR3: TGTGCCAGCAGCGCCCAGGGGACAGGTACTTACGAGCAGTACTTC. Amino acids: CASSAQGTGTYEQYF.

Remarks on this clone: Other DNA sequences within the sample encode an identical CDR3. This chain connects TRBV7-9 to TRBJ2-7; a possible D gene is TRBD1 (5 bases). V gave up 5 bases and J gave up 2 bases, with 10 bases separating them. The CDR3 is 13 amino acids. Germline-derived CDR1 and CDR2 are SEHNR and FQNEAQ (reference sequence). The CDR3 bases are TGTGCCAGCAGCCTCTCGACAGCCTACGAGCAGTACTTC. This gives the protein CASSLSTAYEQYF.

The gene calls are TRBV13 and TRBJ1-2; unclear D gene. The CDR3 consists of 17 residues. The V end was cut by 5 bases, the J end by 6 bases, with 25 bases between. Germline CDR1 PRHDT, CDR2 FYEKMQ (reference sequence). This chain's CDR3 is CASSDNSRAASLDGYTF. The DNA of the CDR3 is TGTGCCAGCAGCGACAATTCGAGGGCAGCAAGCTTAGATGGCTACACCTTC. The whole variable domain, filled in from reference TRBV13 and TRBJ1-2, reads AAGVIQSPRHLIKEKRETATLKCYPIPRHDTVYWYQQGPGQDPQFLISFYEKMQSDKGSIPDRFSAQQFSDYHSELNMSSLELGDSALYFCASSDNSRAASLDGYTFGSGTRLTVV.